Listed below are T cell receptor beta chains from one sample, sequenced in a study of PD-1 blockade in classical Hodgkin lymphoma. Sequenced by immunoSEQ multiplex PCR; TCRdb stores in-frame clones only, minus some. The sample has some 100,000 clones, around 90% seen once. Sequenced material: peripheral blood mononuclear cells (PBMCs), taken at baseline. The origin of the receptors is a human donor with classical Hodgkin lymphoma. CDR3s include the opening cysteine and the closing phenylalanine or tryptophan. The D gene is left open where the match is weak. Rows give clone size only sometimes, using once, few, many, or a class for an expanded clone.

V	J	D	length	size	DNA	CDR3
TRBV14	TRBJ2-3	TRBD2	16	NA	TGTGCCAGCAGCTACGGACTAGCGGGAGGAGGAGATACGCAGTATTTT	CASSYGLAGGGDTQYF
TRBV28	TRBJ2-7	TRBD1	13	NA	TGTGCCAGCAATACAGGGGTACCCTACGAGCAGTACTTC	CASNTGVPYEQYF
TRBV19	TRBJ1-1	NA	14	few	TGTGCCAGTAGTATAGACTCCCGGGGCACTGAAGCTTTCTTT	CASSIDSRGTEAFF
TRBV6-5	TRBJ2-5	TRBD1	12	NA	TGTGCCAGCAGTTACCCACAGGGGGCCCAGTACTTC	CASSYPQGAQYF
TRBV28	TRBJ1-4	NA	14	once	TGTGCCAGCAGCTTCTTTGACCGGGAGGAAAAACTGTTTTTT	CASSFFDREEKLFF
TRBV11-2	TRBJ2-7	TRBD2	17	NA	TGTGCCAGCAGCCACGGACTAGCGGGAACCTTCTCCTACGAGCAGTACTTC	CASSHGLAGTFSYEQYF
TRBV4-2	TRBJ2-7	NA	14	NA	TGTGCCAGCAGCCAAGTCGGGGACTCCTACGAGCAGTACTTC	CASSQVGDSYEQYF
TRBV6-6	TRBJ2-1	NA	11	once	TGTGCCAGCAGCCCGAATTATGAGCAGTTCTTC	CASSPNYEQFF
TRBV2	TRBJ2-2	NA	17	NA	TGTGCCAGCAGTCCCCTTAGGGTACAGTCGAACACCGGGGAGCTGTTTTTT	CASSPLRVQSNTGELFF
TRBV27	TRBJ2-7	TRBD2	20	NA	TGTGCCAGCAGAAAGAGGGGGACTAGCGGGAAAGGTCCCGATTCCTACGAGCAGTACTTC	CASRKRGTSGKGPDSYEQYF
TRBV6-5	TRBJ2-7	NA	15	NA	TGTGCCAGCAGTTACTCTGGGACGGGGTCGGACGAGCAGTACTTC	CASSYSGTGSDEQYF
TRBV19	TRBJ2-1	TRBD1	14	few	TGTGCCAGTAGTATGGGGACAGGATACAATGAGCAGTTCTTC	CASSMGTGYNEQFF
TRBV28	TRBJ1-1	TRBD1	17	NA	TGTGCCAGCAGTTTACCGACAGGGACCCCATTGAACACTGAAGCTTTCTTT	CASSLPTGTPLNTEAFF
TRBV27	TRBJ1-1	NA	14	NA	TGTGCCAGCAGTCCCTCAAGGGGGAACACTGAAGCTTTCTTT	CASSPSRGNTEAFF
TRBV7-8	TRBJ2-1	NA	15	NA	TGTGCCAGCAGCTTTGACCTTCGGGGGCTGAATGAGCAGTTCTTC	CASSFDLRGLNEQFF
TRBV14	TRBJ2-5	NA	14	NA	TGTGCCAGCAGCCAAGTGATGGACTGGCGGACCCAGTACTTC	CASSQVMDWRTQYF
TRBV5-1	TRBJ1-1	NA	14	NA	TGCGCCAGCAGCTTGGTTGTGATGAACACTGAAGCTTTCTTT	CASSLVVMNTEAFF
TRBV5-1	TRBJ2-2	NA	16	few	TGCGCCAGCAGCTTGGCACAGGGCGGGAACACCGGGGAGCTGTTTTTT	CASSLAQGGNTGELFF
TRBV29-1	TRBJ2-3	TRBD2	12	NA	TGCAGCGGTGGGGGAGGGGCTGATACGCAGTATTTT	CSGGGGADTQYF
TRBV11-2	TRBJ2-1	NA	17	NA	TGTGCCAGCAGCTTAGTTGGACAGATCAGCTCCTACAATGAGCAGTTCTTC	CASSLVGQISSYNEQFF
TRBV6-5	TRBJ1-6	TRBD1	12	NA	TGTGCCAGCAGTCCCGGGGGACAGGGACTCCACTTT	CASSPGGQGLHF
TRBV7-9	TRBJ2-2	NA	12	NA	TGTGCCAGCAGCTTAGTGGCACGGGAGCTGTTTTTT	CASSLVARELFF
TRBV2	TRBJ1-5	TRBD1	13	NA	TGTGCCAGCCGGGGACAGCGTGATCAGCCCCAGCATTTT	CASRGQRDQPQHF
TRBV30	TRBJ1-2	TRBD1	12	NA	TGTGCCTGGTGGACAGGGGGCGATGGCTACACCTTC	CAWWTGGDGYTF
TRBV29-1	TRBJ1-1	TRBD1	13	many	TGCAGCATACGGACAGGAAGGAACACTGAAGCTTTCTTT	CSIRTGRNTEAFF
TRBV19	TRBJ1-2	NA	14	few	TGTGCCACCTCGCAAGCACAGGGTCCGAGTGGCTACACCTTC	CATSQAQGPSGYTF
TRBV18	TRBJ2-3	TRBD2	17	NA	TGTGCCAGCTCACCCCTTGTTAGCGGGACCCGCACAGATACGCAGTATTTT	CASSPLVSGTRTDTQYF
TRBV4-2	TRBJ2-1	NA	16	NA	TGTGCCAGCAGCCAAGATTGGAGGGAATCTTACAATGAGCAGTTCTTC	CASSQDWRESYNEQFF
TRBV5-4	TRBJ2-5	TRBD2	19	NA	TGTGCCAGCAGCCCTAAATTCCCCGGGACTAGTAGGGGACAAGAGACCCAGTACTTC	CASSPKFPGTSRGQETQYF
TRBV5-1	TRBJ2-1	NA	15	once	TGCGCCAGCAGCTTGGTGGTGTCCGGGGGAAATGAGCAGTTCTTC	CASSLVVSGGNEQFF
TRBV6-1	TRBJ1-5	TRBD1	16	NA	TGTGCCAGCAGTGGAACCGCGGGACAGGGTTATCAGCCCCAGCATTTT	CASSGTAGQGYQPQHF
TRBV10-3	TRBJ2-5	NA	13	NA	NA	CATVAGAQETQYF